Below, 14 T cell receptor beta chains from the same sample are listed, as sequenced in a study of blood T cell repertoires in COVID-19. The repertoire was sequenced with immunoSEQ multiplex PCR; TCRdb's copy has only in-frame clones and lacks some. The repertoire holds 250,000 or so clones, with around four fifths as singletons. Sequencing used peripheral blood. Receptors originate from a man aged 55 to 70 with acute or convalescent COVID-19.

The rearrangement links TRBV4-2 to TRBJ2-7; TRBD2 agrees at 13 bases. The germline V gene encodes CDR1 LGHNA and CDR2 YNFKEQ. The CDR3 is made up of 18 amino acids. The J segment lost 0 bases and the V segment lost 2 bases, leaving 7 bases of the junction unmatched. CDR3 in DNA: TGTGCCAGCAGCCAATTGACTAGCGGGGGGAAAAGCTCCTACGAGCAGTACTTC. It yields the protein CASSQLTSGGKSSYEQYF.

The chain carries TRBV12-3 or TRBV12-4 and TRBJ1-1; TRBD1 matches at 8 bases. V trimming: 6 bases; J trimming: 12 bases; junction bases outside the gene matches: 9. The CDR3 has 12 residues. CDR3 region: CASSFDRGGPFF. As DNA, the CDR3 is TGTGCCAGCAGCTTTGACAGGGGAGGTCCTTTCTTT.

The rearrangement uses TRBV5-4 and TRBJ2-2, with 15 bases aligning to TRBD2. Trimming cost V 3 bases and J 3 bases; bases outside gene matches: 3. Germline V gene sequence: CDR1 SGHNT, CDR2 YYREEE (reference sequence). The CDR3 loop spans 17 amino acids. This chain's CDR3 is CASSYGLAGGDTGELFF. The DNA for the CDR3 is TGTGCCAGCAGCTACGGACTAGCGGGAGGGGACACCGGGGAGCTGTTTTTT.

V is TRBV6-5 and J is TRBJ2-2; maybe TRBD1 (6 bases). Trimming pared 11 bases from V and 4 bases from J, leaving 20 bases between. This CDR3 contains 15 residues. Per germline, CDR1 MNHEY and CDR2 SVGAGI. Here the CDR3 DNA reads TGTGCCGGCTCCCCCATGGGGGCGGGCACCGGGGAGCTGTTTTTT. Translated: CAGSPMGAGTGELFF.

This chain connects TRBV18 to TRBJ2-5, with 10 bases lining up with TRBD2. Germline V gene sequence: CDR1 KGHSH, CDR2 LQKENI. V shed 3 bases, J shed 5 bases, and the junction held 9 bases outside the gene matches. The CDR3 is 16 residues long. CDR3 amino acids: CASSPYVLAGAETQYF. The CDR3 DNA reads TGTGCCAGCTCACCTTACGTGCTAGCGGGAGCTGAGACCCAGTACTTC.

CDR3 in DNA: TGTGCCAGCAGCGCGAGACTAGCGGGAGTTTTAGGGGAGACCCAGTACTTC. It encodes CASSARLAGVLGETQYF. The chain uses TRBV5-4 and TRBJ2-5; TRBD2 matches at 12 bases. The CDR3 length is 17 residues. V shed 4 bases, J shed 5 bases, and the junction held 12 bases outside the gene matches. The germline V gene has CDR1 SGHNT and CDR2 YYREEE (reference sequence).

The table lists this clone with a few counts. CDR3 protein: CSASQTGTSGNEQFF. The CDR3 nucleotides are TGCAGTGCTAGTCAAACCGGGACTAGCGGCAATGAGCAGTTCTTC. The chain uses TRBV20-1 and TRBJ2-1; 11 bases agree with TRBD2. V shed 3 bases and J 6 bases; nucleotides not matched to a gene: 7. From germline, CDR1 is DFQATT and CDR2 SNEGSKA (reference sequence). CDR3 length: 15 amino acids.

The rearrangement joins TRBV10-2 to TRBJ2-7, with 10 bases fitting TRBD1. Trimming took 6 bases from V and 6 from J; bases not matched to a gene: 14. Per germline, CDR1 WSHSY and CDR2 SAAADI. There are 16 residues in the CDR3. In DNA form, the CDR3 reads TGCGCCAGCAGGCCGGGACAGGGGATGGTGGCCCGCGAGCAGTACTTC. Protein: CASRPGQGMVAREQYF.

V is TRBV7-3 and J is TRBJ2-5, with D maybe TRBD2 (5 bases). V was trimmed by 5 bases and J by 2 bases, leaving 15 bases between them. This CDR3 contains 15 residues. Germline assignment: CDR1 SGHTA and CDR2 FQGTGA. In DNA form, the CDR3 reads TGTGCCAGCAGCGCCAATGCGGGCCGTCAAGAGACCCAGTACTTC. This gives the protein CASSANAGRQETQYF.

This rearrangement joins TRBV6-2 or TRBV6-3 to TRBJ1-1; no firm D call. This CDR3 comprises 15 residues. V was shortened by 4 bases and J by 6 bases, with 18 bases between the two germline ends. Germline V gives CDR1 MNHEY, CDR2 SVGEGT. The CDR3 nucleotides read TGTGCCAGCAGTTTCCGGGTTCTTGTAGTAGCTGAAGCTTTCTTT. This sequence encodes CASSFRVLVVAEAFF.

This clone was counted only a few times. CDR3 nucleotide sequence: TGTGCCAGCAGCTTGTTAGTAGCTATGAACACTGAAGCTTTCTTT. The encoded protein is CASSLLVAMNTEAFF. The V gene is TRBV5-6, the J gene TRBJ1-1; D uncertain. CDR3 length equals 15 residues. Germline-derived CDR1 and CDR2 are SGHDT and YYEEEE. The ends were cut back, 1 base at V and 0 bases at J, with 10 bases in the middle.

This chain's CDR3 is CASRAQGSYNEQFF. CDR3 sequence (DNA): TGTGCCAGCAGAGCACAGGGGTCCTACAATGAGCAGTTCTTC. V gene TRBV2 combines with J gene TRBJ2-1; 7 nucleotides agree with TRBD1. Germline V gene data show CDR1 as SNHLY and CDR2 as FYNNEI. The length of the CDR3 is 14 residues. The ends lost 6 bases at V and 1 base at J; junction bases unmatched: 3.

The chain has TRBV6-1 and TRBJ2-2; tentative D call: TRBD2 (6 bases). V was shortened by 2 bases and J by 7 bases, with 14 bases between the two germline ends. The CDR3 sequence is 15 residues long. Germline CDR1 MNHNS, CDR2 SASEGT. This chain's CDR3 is CASSEFVRDVGELFF. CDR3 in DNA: TGTGCCAGCAGTGAATTTGTGCGGGACGTCGGGGAGCTGTTTTTT.

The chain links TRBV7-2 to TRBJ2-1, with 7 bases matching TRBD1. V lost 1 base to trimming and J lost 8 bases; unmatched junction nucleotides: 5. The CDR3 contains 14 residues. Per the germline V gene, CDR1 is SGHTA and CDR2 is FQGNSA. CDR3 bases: TGTGCCAGCAGCTTAGTTGACAGGGTGCATGAGCAGTTCTTC. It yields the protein CASSLVDRVHEQFF.